Shown below are 9 T cell receptor beta chains from a single sample sequenced in a study of blood T cell repertoires in COVID-19. Sequenced by immunoSEQ multiplex PCR; TCRdb stores in-frame clones only, minus some. The data show roughly 72,000 clones, under 90% seen once. The sample was peripheral blood. These receptor sequences come from a human donor in a cohort sampled during active COVID-19.

This chain joins TRBV6-5 and TRBJ1-2; 8 bases agree with TRBD1. The CDR3 has 15 residues. The V and J ends lost 5 bases and 0 bases, in that order; junction bases with no gene match: 5. Germline V lookup: CDR1 MNHEY, CDR2 SVGAGI. CDR3 loop: CASSRPGQANYGYTF. DNA of the CDR3: TGTGCCAGCAGTCGGCCGGGACAGGCTAACTATGGCTACACCTTC.

The chain has TRBV29-1 and TRBJ1-1; TRBD1 agrees at 8 bases. This CDR3 has 11 residues. J was trimmed by 11 bases and V by 4 bases; bases with no gene match: 6. Germline CDR1 reads SQVTM; CDR2 reads ANQGSEA. DNA of the CDR3: TGCAGCGTTGGGCCAGGGGGCTGGGCTTTCTTT. Its translation is CSVGPGGWAFF.

V gene TRBV6-6 combines with J gene TRBJ1-4, with TRBD1 matching 7 bases. Per germline, CDR1 MNHNY and CDR2 SVGAGI (reference sequence). The V segment lost 0 bases and the J segment 13 bases; nucleotides outside the gene matches: 5. The CDR3 has 13 residues. In DNA form, the CDR3 reads TGTGCCAGCAGTTACTCGGATAACAGGGGACTGTTTTTT. It is translated as CASSYSDNRGLFF.

The gene calls are TRBV12-3 or TRBV12-4 and TRBJ2-5, with 10 nucleotides matching TRBD2. After removal of 6 bases from V and 4 bases from J, the junction contained 2 bases not matched to a gene. The length of the CDR3 is 13 residues. CDR3 protein: CASRRTSGETQYF. CDR3 DNA: TGTGCCAGCAGACGGACTAGCGGAGAGACCCAGTACTTC.

This chain joins TRBV5-4 and TRBJ1-2; 9 bases line up with TRBD1. The V gene end was trimmed by 0 bases and the J gene end by 1 base; junction bases not matched to a gene: 7. This CDR3 region has 17 residues. Germline CDR1 and CDR2: SGHNT and YYREEE (reference sequence). The CDR3 DNA reads TGTGCCAGCAGCTTGGGGACAGGGGCCGAGTTTAACTATGGCTACACCTTC. It codes for CASSLGTGAEFNYGYTF.

The rearrangement links TRBV7-2 to TRBJ1-6; 9 positions match TRBD1. With 0 bases clipped from V and 3 bases from J, the junction kept 9 bases outside the gene matches. In germline, CDR1 is SGHTA, CDR2 FQGNSA. CDR3 length equals 19 residues. As DNA, the CDR3 is TGTGCCAGCAGCTTAGCTGGGGGAGGGGACAGGGACTATAATTCACCCCTCCACTTT. This codes for CASSLAGGGDRDYNSPLHF. Filled out from reference TRBV7-2 and TRBJ1-6, the complete variable domain reads GAGVSQSPSNKVTEKGKDVELRCDPISGHTALYWYRQSLGQGLEFLIYFQGNSAPDKSGLPSDRFSAERTGGSVSTLTIQRTQQEDSAVYLCASSLAGGGDRDYNSPLHFGNGTRLTVT.

This clone has a single count. This chain joins TRBV18 and TRBJ2-5; TRBD2 is a possible D gene (5 bases). Trimming pared 3 bases from V and 4 bases from J, leaving 6 bases between. Germline V gives CDR1 KGHSH, CDR2 LQKENI. This CDR3 comprises 12 residues. The CDR3 is CASSPGAETQYF. As DNA, the CDR3 is TGTGCCAGCTCACCGGGAGCAGAGACCCAGTACTTC.

The rearrangement links TRBV6-5 to TRBJ1-1, with D possibly TRBD1 on 6 matching bases. Trimming cost V 5 bases and J 1 base, with 11 bases left between them. The germline gives CDR1 MNHEY, CDR2 SVGAGI. This CDR3 is 14 amino acids long. CDR3 loop: CASSQRTENTEAFF. CDR3 DNA: TGTGCCAGCAGTCAACGGACAGAGAACACTGAAGCTTTCTTT.

The chain links TRBV14 to TRBJ2-1, with 8 bases lining up with TRBD2. The germline gives CDR1 SGHDN, CDR2 FVKESK. Germline trimming cut 4 bases from V and 4 bases from J; bases unmatched to any gene: 9. This CDR3 contains 16 residues. The CDR3 loop reads CASSLLSGARYNEQFF. CDR3 coding DNA: TGTGCCAGCAGCCTTCTTAGCGGGGCCCGTTACAATGAGCAGTTCTTC.